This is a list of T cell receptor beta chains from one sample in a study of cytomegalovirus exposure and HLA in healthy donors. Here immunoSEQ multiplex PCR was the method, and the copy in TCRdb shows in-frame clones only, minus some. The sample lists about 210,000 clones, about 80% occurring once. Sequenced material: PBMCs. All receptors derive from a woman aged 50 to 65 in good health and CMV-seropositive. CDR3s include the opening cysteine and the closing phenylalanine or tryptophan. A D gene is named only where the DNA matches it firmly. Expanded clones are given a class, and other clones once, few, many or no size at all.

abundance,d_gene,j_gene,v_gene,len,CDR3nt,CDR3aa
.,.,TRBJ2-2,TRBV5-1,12,TGCGCCAGCAGCCTAATAGCCGGGGAGCTGTTTTTT,CASSLIAGELFF
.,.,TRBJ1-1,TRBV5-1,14,TGCGCCAGCAGCAAGGGAGCAGCTGACACTGAAGCTTTCTTT,CASSKGAADTEAFF
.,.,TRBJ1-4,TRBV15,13,TGTGCCTCGCAAGGACAGCTTAATGAAAAACTGTTTTTT,CASQGQLNEKLFF
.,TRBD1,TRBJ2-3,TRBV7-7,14,TGTGCCAGCAGCGCCGGGACAGTAATAGATACGCAGTATTTT,CASSAGTVIDTQYF
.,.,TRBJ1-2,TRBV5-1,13,TGCGCCAGCAGCTCTACAGGGATATATGGCTACACCTTC,CASSSTGIYGYTF
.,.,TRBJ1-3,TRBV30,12,TGTGCCTGGGGGTTCGGGAGAAACACCATATATTTT,CAWGFGRNTIYF
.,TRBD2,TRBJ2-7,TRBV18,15,TGTGCCAGCTCGCCTCTAGCGGGGGAGTCCTACGAGCAGTACTTC,CASSPLAGESYEQYF
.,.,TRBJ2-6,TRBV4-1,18,TGCGCCAGCAGCCAAGATCCTACAGGGAGACCTGGGGCCAACGTCCTGACTTTC,CASSQDPTGRPGANVLTF
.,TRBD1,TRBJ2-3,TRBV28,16,TGTGCCAGCAGTTCCCCGCCGGGACAGGGGGCAGATACGCAGTATTTT,CASSSPPGQGADTQYF
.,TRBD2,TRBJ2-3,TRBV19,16,TGTGCCAGTAAATTTCGGGGCGGGGGGGCCGTGGATACGCAGTATTTT,CASKFRGGGAVDTQYF
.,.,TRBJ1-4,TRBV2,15,TGTGCCAGCAGTGTTCCGGGGGTGGCTAATGAAAAACTGTTTTTT,CASSVPGVANEKLFF
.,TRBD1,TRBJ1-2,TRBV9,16,TGTGCCAGCAGCGTAGAACAGGGGAGCCCTTACTATGGCTACACCTTC,CASSVEQGSPYYGYTF
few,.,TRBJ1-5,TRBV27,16,TGTGCCAGCAGTTTCTACGCGGGGGGCTACAATCAGCCCCAGCATTTT,CASSFYAGGYNQPQHF
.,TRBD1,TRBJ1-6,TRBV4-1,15,TGCGCCAGCAGGACAGGGAGCTCCTATAATTCACCCCTCCACTTT,CASRTGSSYNSPLHF
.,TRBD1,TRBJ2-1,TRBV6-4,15,TGTGCCAGCAGTTTGGGACAGGCCGCGGGAAATGAGCAGTTCTTC,CASSLGQAAGNEQFF
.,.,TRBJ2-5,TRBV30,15,TGTGCCTGGAGTGTACCCCCCGTCGAAAGCGAGACCCAGTACTTC,CAWSVPPVESETQYF
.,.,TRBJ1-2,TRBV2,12,TGTGCCAGCGTTGCTGACAGAGATGGCTACACCTTC,CASVADRDGYTF
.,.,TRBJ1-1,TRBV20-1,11,TGCAGTGCTATAGGCGGCATTGAAGCTTTCTTT,CSAIGGIEAFF
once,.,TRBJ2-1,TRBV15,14,TGTGCCACCAGCCGGACCCGACAGGACAATGAGCAGTTCTTC,CATSRTRQDNEQFF
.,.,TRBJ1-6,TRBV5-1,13,TGCGCCAGCAGAAAGGAGGGGAATTCACCCCTCCACTTT,CASRKEGNSPLHF
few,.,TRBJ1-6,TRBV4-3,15,TGCGCCAGCAGCCAAGGTTACGGGGATGCTTCACCCCTCCACTTT,CASSQGYGDASPLHF
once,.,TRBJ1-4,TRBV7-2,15,TGTGCCAGCAGCTCCGCAGGGGTTCTTGGTGAAAAACTGTTTTTT,CASSSAGVLGEKLFF
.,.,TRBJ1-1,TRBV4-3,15,TGCGCCAGCAGCCAGCTTACAACCTCGAACACTGAAGCTTTCTTT,CASSQLTTSNTEAFF
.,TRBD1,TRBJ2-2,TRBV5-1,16,TGCGCCAGCAGCTTTGGGACAGGGAGGAACACCGGGGAGCTGTTTTTT,CASSFGTGRNTGELFF
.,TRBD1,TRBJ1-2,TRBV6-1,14,TGTGCCAGCAGAGACAGGGGGCGAAGGAATGGCTACACCTTC,CASRDRGRRNGYTF
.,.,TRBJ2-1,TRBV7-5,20,TGTGCCAGAAGCTTAAAAGGACAGGGGGCCATAATCAGTCCCTACAATGAGCAGTTCTTC,CARSLKGQGAIISPYNEQFF
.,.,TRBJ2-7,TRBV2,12,TGTGCCAGCAACACCCAGGGTTACGAGCAGTACTTC,CASNTQGYEQYF
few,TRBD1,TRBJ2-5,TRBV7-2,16,TGTGCCAGCAGCCCACAAGCCGGGACAGGGTGGGAGACCCAGTACTTC,CASSPQAGTGWETQYF
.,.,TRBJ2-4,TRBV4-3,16,TGCGCCAGCAGCCAAGGGACAGTCCTAGCCAAAAACATTCAGTACTTC,CASSQGTVLAKNIQYF
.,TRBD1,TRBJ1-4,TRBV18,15,TGTGCCAGCTCACATAGGGACAGGGCTACTGAAAAACTGTTTTTT,CASSHRDRATEKLFF
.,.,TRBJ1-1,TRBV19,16,TGTGCCAGTAGTATGATGTTCGAGGGAAAGAACACTGAAGCTTTCTTT,CASSMMFEGKNTEAFF
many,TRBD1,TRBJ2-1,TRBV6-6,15,TGTGCCAGCACCCCGACAGGGGACTCCTACAATGAGCAGTTCTTC,CASTPTGDSYNEQFF
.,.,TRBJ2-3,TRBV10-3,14,TGTGCCACCTCTCTCGGGGGTGGCACAGATACGCAGTATTTT,CATSLGGGTDTQYF
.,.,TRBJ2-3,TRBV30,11,TGTGCCTGGACAGGGACAGATACGCAGTATTTT,CAWTGTDTQYF
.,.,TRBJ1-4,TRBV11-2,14,TGTGCCAGCAGCTTGTGGCAGGGTAATGAAAAACTGTTTTTT,CASSLWQGNEKLFF
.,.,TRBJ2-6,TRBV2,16,TGTGCCAGCAGTGGTGCCAGGGGCTCTGGGGCCAACGTCCTGACTTTC,CASSGARGSGANVLTF
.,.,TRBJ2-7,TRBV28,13,TGTGCCAGCAGTCCGACCAGGGCCGACGAGCAGTACTTC,CASSPTRADEQYF
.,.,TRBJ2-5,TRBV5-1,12,TGCGCCAGCAGCTTGGGCAGGGAGACCCAGTACTTC,CASSLGRETQYF
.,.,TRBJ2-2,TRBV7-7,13,TGTGCCAGCAGCTTTGACTACACCGGGGAGCTGTTTTTT,CASSFDYTGELFF
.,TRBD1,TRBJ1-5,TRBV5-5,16,TGTGCCAGCAGCTTGGTGTGGCAGGGGGAAAATCAGCCCCAGCATTTT,CASSLVWQGENQPQHF
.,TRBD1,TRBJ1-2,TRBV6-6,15,TGTGCCAGCAGCCCCTCCGGACAGGGTGGCTATGGCTACACCTTC,CASSPSGQGGYGYTF